The rows below give T cell receptor beta chains drawn from one sample of a study of T-cell memory formation after mild COVID-19. Each CDR3 protein gets one entry after TCRdb re-called the 5' RACE reads with MiXCR. The data hold nearly 200,000 distinct CDR3 sequences, with approximately 20% observed a single time. Sequencing was performed on PBMCs or a T cell subset sorted from them (not recorded which). Every receptor here comes from an adult woman who had mild COVID-19 (a few samples of this study predate the infection). Cell type and time point are not known. The CDR3 runs from the conserved cysteine through the conserved F or W. The D gene is left open where the match is weak. Rows may omit the clone size; those that give it use once, few, many or a size class.

d_gene,v_gene,abundance,j_gene,CDR3nt,CDR3aa
TRBD1,TRBV12-3/TRBV12-4,few,TRBJ1-1,TGTGCCAGCAGTTTAGGTTTGGGTAGGGGGCTGAACACTGAAGCTTTCTTT,CASSLGLGRGLNTEAFF
-,TRBV7-9,few,TRBJ2-7,TGTGCCAGCAGCCCCGGGGCCCCACCCTACGAGCAGTACTTC,CASSPGAPPYEQYF
-,TRBV18,-,TRBJ1-2,TGTGCCAGCCGACGGCCGGGGCCCGGTACGGGCTACACCTTC,CASRRPGPGTGYTF
-,TRBV5-1,-,TRBJ2-3,TGCGCCAGCAGCTTGGCCGCTGGAGATACGCAGTATTTT,CASSLAAGDTQYF
-,TRBV24-1,-,TRBJ1-2,TGTGCCACCAGTGATCCAGGGACCTATGGCTACACCTTC,CATSDPGTYGYTF
-,TRBV7-2,few,TRBJ1-6,TGTGCCAGCAGCTTAGGAACAGTCCATAATTCACCCCTCCACTTT,CASSLGTVHNSPLHF
TRBD2,TRBV4-1,-,TRBJ2-1,TGCGCCAGCAGCCGAGAGACTAGCGGGGGTTACAATGAGCAGTTCTTC,CASSRETSGGYNEQFF
TRBD1,TRBV25-1,many,TRBJ2-7,TGTGCCAGCAGTAACGCCGGGACAGGGATGTACGAGCAGTACTTC,CASSNAGTGMYEQYF
-,TRBV7-9,-,TRBJ1-5,TGTGCCAGCAGCTCCGATAATCAGCCCCAGCATTTT,CASSSDNQPQHF
TRBD2,TRBV7-9,-,TRBJ2-5,TGTGCCAGCAGCTTAGAATGGACTAGCCAAGAGACCCAGTACTTC,CASSLEWTSQETQYF
-,TRBV12-3/TRBV12-4,many,TRBJ2-2,TGTGCCAGCAGTTTGAAACTCTACACCGGGGAGCTGTTTTTT,CASSLKLYTGELFF
-,TRBV12-3/TRBV12-4,-,TRBJ1-1,TGTGCCAGCAGTTTTAACCTCCACACTGAAGCTTTCTTT,CASSFNLHTEAFF
TRBD2,TRBV12-3/TRBV12-4,few,TRBJ2-6,TGTGCCAGCAGTCCTGGGGGGGGAAGGCTTAGTGGGGCCAACGTCCTGACTTTC,CASSPGGGRLSGANVLTF
-,TRBV7-3,-,TRBJ2-5,TGTGCCAGCAGCTTATTGGGCAGCGCTCAAGAGACCCAGTACTTC,CASSLLGSAQETQYF
-,TRBV4-2,-,TRBJ1-6,TGTGCCAGCAGCCAAGGATTTCGGGGGCGCGTTCCCCAAGTCGGGTCCTATAATTCACCCCTCCACTTT,CASSQGFRGRVPQVGSYNSPLHF
-,TRBV7-2,few,TRBJ1-1,TGTGCCAGCAGCTCCGGCGGGGGGGTGAACACTGAAGCTTTCTTT,CASSSGGGVNTEAFF
-,TRBV20-1,-,TRBJ2-2,TGCAGTGCTAGAGATAAGTCGAGGGGGGCGAACACCGGGGAGCTGTTTTTT,CSARDKSRGANTGELFF
-,TRBV4-1,-,TRBJ2-5,TGCGCCAGCAGCCAAGTCCTGTTGGAGACCCAGTACTTC,CASSQVLLETQYF
-,TRBV29-1,-,TRBJ1-5,TGCAGCGCCCAGGACCATAGCAATCAGCCCCAGCATTTT,CSAQDHSNQPQHF
-,TRBV6-6,-,TRBJ1-2,TGTGCCAGCAGCCAAGATGGCTACACCTTC,CASSQDGYTF
-,TRBV5-1,-,TRBJ2-7,TGCGCCAGCAGCTCAGAGCCCTACTACGAGCAGTACTTC,CASSSEPYYEQYF
-,TRBV5-6,-,TRBJ2-1,TGTGCCAGCAGCCCGGACTGGAGAGGTGTTAGCTCCTACAATGAGCAGTTCTTC,CASSPDWRGVSSYNEQFF
TRBD2,TRBV15,-,TRBJ2-3,TGTGCCACCAGCAGAGATCGAACTAGCGGGGTAAAAGATACGCAGTATTTT,CATSRDRTSGVKDTQYF
-,TRBV5-1,-,TRBJ2-2,TGCGCCAGCAGCTTGGCCGCCCCCACCGGGGAGCTGTTTTTT,CASSLAAPTGELFF
-,TRBV29-1,-,TRBJ2-1,TGCAGCGCCTCGGGGAGTGGTGAGCAGTTCTTC,CSASGSGEQFF
-,TRBV29-1,few,TRBJ1-1,TGCAGCGTTGATCTCGAACAGACGAACACTGAAGCTTTCTTT,CSVDLEQTNTEAFF